The 24 T cell receptor beta chains listed next were all sequenced from one sample in a study of T cells in Graves' hyperthyroidism and ophthalmopathy. Regions amplified from RNA transcripts were the TCR beta CDR3 regions. The TCR CDR3 first-round RT-PCR relied on the HTBI primer set. TCRdb ran MiXCR on the multiplex PCR reads and lists one entry per CDR3 protein. This sample carries hundreds of thousands of distinct CDR3 sequences, less than 15% of them seen once, and the ten largest clones take about 9.4%. The sample was blood. The receptors shown here come from a woman younger than 35 with Graves' hyperthyroidism.

The table lists this clonotype with a count of one. CDR3 DNA: TGTGCCAGCAGTGGACAGGAGGCTCGAGAAAAACTGTTTTTT. This translates into CASSGQEAREKLFF. The chain couples TRBV12-3 or TRBV12-4 to TRBJ1-4, with 7 bases aligning to TRBD1. The CDR3 is 14 amino acids. V lost 5 bases, J lost 8 bases, and 8 bases stayed unmatched.

In this sample, this clonotype turned up many times. The chain is built from TRBV7-2 and TRBJ2-5, with D perhaps TRBD1 (6 bases). Germline-derived CDR1 and CDR2 are SGHTA and FQGNSA. The germline V and J ends were trimmed by 3 bases and 0 bases, with 14 bases remaining between them. This CDR3 is 16 amino acids long. CDR3 in DNA: TGTGCCAGCAGCTTCCTGTCTAGGGGGTACCAAGAGACCCAGTACTTC. It is translated as CASSFLSRGYQETQYF.

This clonotype came up many times. The junction differs from germline at one of its ends, possibly a read error. The chain uses TRBV20-1 and TRBJ1-1; no reliable D call. In germline, CDR1 is DFQATT, CDR2 SNEGSKA (reference sequence). CDR3 length equals 12 residues. CDR3 bases: TGCAGTGCTCGAGAGGCGGGGACTGAAGCTTTCTTT. It codes for CSAREAGTEAFF.

This clonotype was detected only a few times. The chain combines TRBV29-1 with TRBJ2-3, with 8 bases identical to TRBD2. J gave up 4 bases and V 6 bases, and 12 bases lay outside the gene matches. CDR1 is SQVTM, CDR2 ANQGSEA, per germline. This CDR3 spans 15 amino acids. The CDR3 bases are TGCAGCGTGAGGGCTAGCGGGCGTATCCCAGATACGCAGTATTTT. This encodes CSVRASGRIPDTQYF.

This clonotype turned up a few times. The V and J genes are TRBV18 and TRBJ2-6; a possible D gene is TRBD2 (5 bases). V was cut by 3 bases and J by 0 bases, with 21 bases left in between. Germline-derived CDR1 and CDR2 are KGHSH and LQKENI. CDR3 length: 20 amino acids. Here the CDR3 reads CASSPPLVAPGSSGANVLTF. The CDR3 nucleotides read TGTGCCAGCTCACCCCCACTAGTTGCTCCTGGGAGCTCTGGGGCCAACGTCCTGACTTTC.

This clonotype was seen many times. V gene TRBV28 combines with J gene TRBJ2-7; tentative D call: TRBD1 (6 bases). V lost 7 bases and J lost 1, with 11 bases in between. This CDR3 contains 13 residues. Per the germline V gene, CDR1 is MDHEN and CDR2 is SYDVKM. The CDR3 region is CASIHGTSYEQYF. As DNA, the CDR3 is TGTGCCAGCATCCACGGGACATCCTACGAGCAGTACTTC.

This clonotype showed up many times. The chain uses TRBV28 and TRBJ2-1; D gene uncertain. CDR1 is MDHEN and CDR2 is SYDVKM in the germline V gene. The CDR3 runs 16 residues. With 2 bases removed from V and 0 bases from J, the gap between germline ends came to 11 bases. The CDR3 spells CASSLPNLYSYNEQFF. In DNA form, the CDR3 reads TGTGCCAGCAGTTTACCAAACCTTTACTCCTACAATGAGCAGTTCTTC.

The chain employs TRBV7-3 and TRBJ2-2; 11 positions agree with TRBD2. Germline CDR1 reads SGHTA; CDR2 reads FQGTGA. This CDR3 is built from 16 residues. Unmatched junction bases numbered 9, after V lost 5 bases and J lost 7 bases. The CDR3 bases are TGTGCCAGCAGCCACGCTAGCGGGAGGTTTAACGGGGAGCTGTTTTTT. This gives the protein CASSHASGRFNGELFF.

This chain joins TRBV30 and TRBJ2-7; perhaps TRBD2 as D (6 bases). This CDR3 is 14 amino acids long. V was clipped by 2 bases and J by 2 bases, with 13 bases between them. The germline V gene has CDR1 GTSNPN and CDR2 SVGIG (reference sequence). DNA for the CDR3: TGTGCCTGGAGTCAATGGGCGGGACCCTACGAGCAGTACTTC. This codes for CAWSQWAGPYEQYF.

The V gene is TRBV4-3, the J gene TRBJ2-2; D unclear. CDR1 is LGHNA, CDR2 YSLEER, per germline. The CDR3 extends over 14 amino acids. V was pared by 0 bases and J by 10 bases, with 12 bases between. The CDR3 here is CASSQDGATVELFF. The CDR3, as DNA: TGCGCCAGCAGCCAAGACGGTGCTACTGTGGAGCTGTTTTTT.

This clonotype was picked up many times. This CDR3 reads CSVDGTRAYSYNEQFF. The CDR3 DNA sequence: TGCAGCGTTGACGGTACCAGGGCCTACTCCTACAATGAGCAGTTCTTC. This chain links TRBV29-1 with TRBJ2-1, with D perhaps matching TRBD1 (5 bases). Germline V CDR1 and CDR2: SQVTM, ANQGSEA. V lost 3 bases to trimming and J lost 0 bases, with 15 bases between them. There are 16 residues in the CDR3.

This clonotype showed up many times. The chain is built from TRBV20-1 and TRBJ1-3; D unclear. Trimming shortened V by 5 bases and J by 2 bases, and 4 bases separated the two germline ends. The CDR3 has 11 amino acids. Germline lookup yields CDR1 DFQATT and CDR2 SNEGSKA (reference sequence). CDR3 bases: TGCAGTGCTCAGACTGGAAACACCATATATTTT. Translated: CSAQTGNTIYF.

This clonotype has only a few counts. Relative to the germline gene, one junction end is altered; a read error may explain this. The J gene is TRBJ2-5, the V gene TRBV27, with TRBD1 matching over 7 bases. The CDR3 is 16 residues long. CDR1 is MNHEY and CDR2 is SMNVEV in the germline V gene (reference sequence). CDR3 in DNA: TGTGCCAGCAGTCGCAGGGGGACCATCCTCCAAGAGACCCGGTACTTC. As protein: CASSRRGTILQETRYF.

Turning to this clonotype: A much more abundant neighbour one base away suggests this may be a read error. CDR3 amino acids: CASGEWGGPYYGYTF. The DNA of the CDR3 is TGTGCCAGCGGTGAATGGGGAGGTCCTTACTATGGCTACACCTTC. The gene calls are TRBV25-1 and TRBJ1-2; D gene ambiguous. From germline, CDR1 is MGHDK and CDR2 SYGVNS. The CDR3 totals 15 residues.

This clonotype was detected only a few times. This chain uses TRBV29-1 with TRBJ1-1, with D possibly TRBD1 on 5 matching bases. Trimming removed 0 bases at V and 0 bases at J, with 11 bases between. The CDR3 has 15 amino acids. The germline gives CDR1 SQVTM, CDR2 ANQGSEA. DNA for the CDR3: TGCAGCGTTGAAGAAGCAGGGAATATGAACACTGAAGCTTTCTTT. It translates to CSVEEAGNMNTEAFF.

In its sample, this clonotype was seen many times. This chain links TRBV13 with TRBJ1-1; D may be TRBD1 (5 bases). Trimming pared 5 bases from V and 6 bases from J, leaving 22 bases between. Germline CDR1 and CDR2: PRHDT and FYEKMQ (reference sequence). CDR3 length: 16 residues. The CDR3 protein is CASSPPLRSRGAEAFF. The CDR3 region has the DNA TGTGCCAGCAGCCCTCCCCTGAGATCCCGAGGGGCTGAAGCTTTCTTT. Together with reference TRBV13 and TRBJ1-1, the CDR3 gives the full variable domain: AAGVIQSPRHLIKEKRETATLKCYPIPRHDTVYWYQQGPGQDPQFLISFYEKMQSDKGSIPDRFSAQQFSDYHSELNMSSLELGDSALYFCASSPPLRSRGAEAFFGQGTRLTVV.

This clonotype was counted ten times or more. The chain employs TRBV27 and TRBJ1-1, with a weak D call TRBD1 (6 bases). This CDR3 has 13 amino acids. Deletions cut 3 bases from V and 3 bases from J, with 8 bases between. Germline assignment: CDR1 MNHEY and CDR2 SMNVEV (reference sequence). In DNA form, the CDR3 reads TGTGCCAGCAGTTTCTCAGGGGACACTGAAGCTTTCTTT. Translating it yields CASSFSGDTEAFF.

This clonotype showed up many times. The chain recombines TRBV11-2 with TRBJ2-5; a possible D gene is TRBD1 (6 bases). There are 14 residues in the CDR3. From germline, CDR1 is SGHAT and CDR2 FQNNGV. Between the trimmed V and J ends, which lost 1 base and 6 bases, there was a span of 12 bases. DNA of the CDR3: TGTGCCAGCAGCTTAGCAACAGGGTGGAAGACCCAGTACTTC. It encodes CASSLATGWKTQYF.

The V gene is TRBV27, the J gene TRBJ2-1; TRBD2 might be the D (6 bases). Germline V CDR1 and CDR2: MNHEY, SMNVEV (reference sequence). V was trimmed by 6 bases and J by 1 base, leaving 10 bases between them. This CDR3 is 14 amino acids long. The CDR3 bases are TGTGCCAGCAGGGGGACTCTTTCCTACAATGAGCAGTTCTTC. Protein product: CASRGTLSYNEQFF.

In its sample, this clonotype was seen a few times. This chain connects TRBV28 to TRBJ2-7; no clear D. The V gene lost 4 bases and the J gene lost 4 bases, with 8 bases spanning the gap. Germline V gives CDR1 MDHEN, CDR2 SYDVKM. This CDR3 has 12 residues. CDR3 in amino acids: CASSSHLYEQYF. DNA of the CDR3: TGTGCCAGCAGTTCTCACCTTTACGAGCAGTACTTC.

This clonotype appeared many times. The V call is TRBV11-2, the J call TRBJ2-1, with TRBD2 identical over 8 bases. J lost 0 bases, V lost 7 bases, and 5 bases had no gene match. Germline CDR1 SGHAT, CDR2 FQNNGV. CDR3 length: 15 residues. The CDR3 loop is CASKRTSSSYNEQFF. The CDR3 nucleotides are TGTGCCAGCAAGCGGACTAGCAGCTCCTACAATGAGCAGTTCTTC.

This clonotype showed up many times. V is TRBV11-2 and J is TRBJ2-2; the D call may be TRBD1 or TRBD2 (5 bases each). Germline V lookup: CDR1 SGHAT, CDR2 FQNNGV. Trimming removed 3 bases at V and 4 bases at J, with 12 bases between. The CDR3 spans 15 residues. The CDR3 sequence: CASSFSGTLTGELFF. CDR3 in DNA: TGTGCCAGCAGCTTTTCCGGGACCCTCACCGGGGAGCTGTTTTTT.

This clonotype showed up just once. The chain joins TRBV19 to TRBJ1-6, with D possibly TRBD1 on 5 matching bases. CDR3 length: 14 residues. Trimming took 5 bases from V and 7 from J, leaving 12 bases between them. From germline, CDR1 is LNHDA and CDR2 SQIVND (reference sequence). In DNA, the CDR3 is TGTGCCAGTAGTCCCCGGGACCAAAATTCACCCCTCCACTTT. Amino acid sequence: CASSPRDQNSPLHF.

This clonotype showed up just a few times. This chain links TRBV20-1 with TRBJ2-1, with D maybe TRBD1 (5 bases). The CDR3 extends over 15 amino acids. Germline CDR1 and CDR2: DFQATT and SNEGSKA (reference sequence). V was cut by 3 bases and J by 12 bases, with 24 bases left in between. CDR3 residues: CSARTLGIQQAGQFF. CDR3 nucleotides: TGCAGTGCTAGGACCCTCGGAATCCAACAGGCTGGGCAGTTCTTC.